This record covers a single TCR beta chain. Its target is not known. Trimming removed 5 bases from V and 5 bases from J, with 13 bases in between. This CDR3 is 14 amino acids long. CDR1 and CDR2 from the germline V gene are LNHDA and SQIVND (reference sequence). A template switching step contributed a universal primer site, while unique molecular identifiers were present in the cDNA. TCRdb re-analysed the 5' RACE reads in MiXCR, keeping a single row per CDR3 protein. The table shows 690,000 or so distinct CDR3 sequences, with over 8.5% occurring only once. The data were obtained in a study of identical twins. Whole-study results and caveats: Twin pairs had excess sharing that was weaker in beta out-of-frame sequences.

These sequences were also reported in another study, on yellow fever vaccine responses in identical twins.

The sample comprised PBMCs. The clonotype comes from a woman aged 18-30 years in good health. The genes are TRBV19 and TRBJ1-5; D uncertain. The CDR3 nucleotides read TGTGCCAGTAGTGTCGTGCATTTAGATCAGCCCCAGCATTTT. It codes for CASSVVHLDQPQHF. The whole variable domain, filled in from reference TRBV19 and TRBJ1-5, reads DGGITQSPKYLFRKEGQNVTLSCEQNLNHDAMYWYRQDPGQGLRLIYYSQIVNDFQKGDIAEGYSVSREKKESFPLTVTSAQKNPTAFYLCASSVVHLDQPQHFGDGTRLSIL.